This TCR beta chain was obtained from a study of STAT5B mutations in CD4+ large granular lymphocyte leukemia. Findings and limits, study-wide: The CD4+ versus CD8+ T-LGLL clonality difference may reflect limited sample size.

The assay was run at survey level. Using immunoSEQ multiplex PCR, the repertoire was profiled, and TCRdb retains in-frame clones only, with some absent. Of fewer than 35,000 clones in the sample, 70% to 85% were seen once. From germline, CDR1 is SGHDT and CDR2 YYEEEE. V lost 4 bases and J lost 1, with 14 bases in between. The CDR3 contains 15 residues. A remark on this clone: Its matching antigen is unknown.

The origin of this receptor is a human donor in good health. This chain uses TRBV5-6 with TRBJ1-1; D not certain. Specimen: CD4+ T cells from blood buffy coats. The CDR3 DNA reads TGTGCCAGCAGCCCTCTTACCGGGGAGAACACTGAAGCTTTCTTT. This sequence encodes CASSPLTGENTEAFF.